This T cell receptor beta chain was recovered during a study of T cells after yellow fever vaccination. Whole-study findings and limits: A minor fraction of clonotypes spanned both CD4 and CD8 compartments.

TCRdb recomputed calls from the 5' RACE reads with MiXCR, one row per CDR3 protein. The repertoire holds 50,000 to 75,000 distinct CDR3 sequences, with roughly 7.4% as singletons. Germline values: CDR1 LGHNA, CDR2 YSLEER. The V end was cut by 0 bases, the J end by 9 bases, with 12 bases between. The CDR3 loop spans 14 amino acids. This clonotype showed up many times. The antigen is not known. The receptor's source is a man in his late teens or twenties who received the YFV17D yellow fever vaccine. The V call is TRBV4-3, the J call TRBJ2-1; no clear D gene. Sequencing was performed on CD8+ T cells sorted from PBMCs, taken on the day of the first yellow fever vaccination. The CDR3 DNA is TGCGCCAGCAGCCAAGACATCCCCGCACCTGAGCAGTTCTTC. It encodes CASSQDIPAPEQFF.